Below, 5 T cell receptor beta chains from the same sample are listed, as sequenced in a study of patients and donors after allogeneic stem cell transplantation (dated by TCRdb to 2020 to 2022). The library came from RT-PCR. Reads for this sample came from a NextSeq 550. TCRdb redid the processing of the public reads, applying fastp at Q25 and MiXCR, and retained in-frame beta chains. Each CDR3 protein appears once, grouped with its most common genes and DNA. Recorded for this sample are roughly 880,000 distinct CDR3 sequences; under 20% of them occurred a single time. The ten largest clones take up about 6% of the sample. Sequencing was carried out using blood, either unsorted or a sorted T cell fraction (not recorded which). These TCRs come from a human donor who was either an allogeneic HSCT recipient or a stem cell or donor lymphocyte infusion donor (not recorded which). It is not recorded whose cells these are; they may come from a transplant donor.

The V and J genes are TRBV7-2 and TRBJ2-7; the match to TRBD2 covers 11 bases. V lost 5 bases, J lost 2 bases, and 5 bases stayed unmatched. Germline V gives CDR1 SGHTA, CDR2 FQGNSA. The CDR3 contains 15 residues. DNA of the CDR3: TGTGCCAGCAGCCCTAATAGCGGGGGGGCCTACGAGCAGTACTTC. Its translation: CASSPNSGGAYEQYF.

This clonotype was detected only a few times. This chain links TRBV6-1 with TRBJ1-2; the D is unclear. Germline CDR1 MNHNS, CDR2 SASEGT. This CDR3 contains 14 residues. Trimming cost V 1 base and J 7 bases, with 13 bases left between them. The CDR3 reads CASSEGPRSGGYTF. The CDR3 DNA is TGTGCCAGCAGTGAAGGGCCCCGGTCCGGTGGCTACACCTTC.

This clonotype was found many times. The chain couples TRBV4-3 to TRBJ1-2; unclear D gene. The CDR3 has 15 residues. Germline-derived CDR1 and CDR2 are LGHNA and YSLEER. V shed 0 bases and J shed 7 bases, with 15 bases lying between them. The CDR3 here is CASSQDGGGVRGYTF. DNA for the CDR3: TGCGCCAGCAGCCAAGACGGTGGTGGGGTGCGTGGCTACACCTTC.

The V and J genes are TRBV20-1 and TRBJ1-4; D is uncertain. This CDR3 contains 13 residues. CDR1 is DFQATT, CDR2 SNEGSKA, per germline (reference sequence). The V and J ends lost 2 bases and 2 bases respectively, with 6 bases between them. This chain's CDR3 is CSARKGTNEKLFF. The CDR3 bases are TGCAGTGCTAGAAAGGGTACTAATGAAAAACTGTTTTTT.

The CDR3 DNA is TGTGCCAGCAGTCAGTCAATCTGGGATGGCTACACCTTC. This gives the protein CASSQSIWDGYTF. The rearrangement joins TRBV27 to TRBJ1-2, with D unclear. There are 13 residues in the CDR3. Trimming removed 5 bases from V and 6 bases from J, with 13 bases in between. Germline lookup yields CDR1 MNHEY and CDR2 SMNVEV (reference sequence).